This T cell receptor (beta chain) was captured in a study of blood T cell repertoires in COVID-19. Turning to the study itself: PBMCs, B-cell-depleted T cells, or T cells provided the cDNA or gDNA that made up the material.

Profiled with immunoSEQ multiplex PCR; TCRdb holds only in-frame clones, not every one. There are 150,000 to 200,000 clones in the sample; 80% occur only once, and 5% to 8.5% lies in the top ten. CDR3 length equals 14 residues. V lost 1 base and J lost 10, with 11 bases in between. CDR1 MDHEN and CDR2 SYDVKM come from the germline V gene. J is TRBJ2-6 and V is TRBV28; D possibly corresponds to TRBD1 (6 bases). Sample: peripheral blood. The source is a man aged 65-85 years with active or convalescent COVID-19. In nucleotides, the CDR3 is TGTGCCAGCAGTTTATCGGGACAAAAGAACGTCCTGACTTTC. This encodes CASSLSGQKNVLTF. The variable domain in full, with the rest retrieved from reference TRBV28 and TRBJ2-6, is DVKVTQSSRYLVKRTGEKVFLECVQDMDHENMFWYRQDPGLGLRLIYFSYDVKMKEKGDIPEGYSVSREKKERFSLILESASTNQTSMYLCASSLSGQKNVLTFGAGSRLTVL.